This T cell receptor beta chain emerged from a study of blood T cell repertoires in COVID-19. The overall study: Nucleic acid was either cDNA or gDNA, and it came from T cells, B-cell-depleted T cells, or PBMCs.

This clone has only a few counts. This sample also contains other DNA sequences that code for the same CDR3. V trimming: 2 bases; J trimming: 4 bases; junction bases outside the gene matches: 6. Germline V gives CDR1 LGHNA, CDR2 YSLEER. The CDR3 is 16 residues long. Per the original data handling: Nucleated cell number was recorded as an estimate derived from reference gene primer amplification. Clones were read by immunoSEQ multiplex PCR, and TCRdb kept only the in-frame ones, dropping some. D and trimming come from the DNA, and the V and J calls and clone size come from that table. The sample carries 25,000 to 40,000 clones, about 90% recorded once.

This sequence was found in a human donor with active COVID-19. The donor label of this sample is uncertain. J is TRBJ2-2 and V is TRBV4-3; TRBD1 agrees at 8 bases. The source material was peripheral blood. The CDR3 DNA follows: TGCGCCAGCAGCCAAACGGACAGGGTTCCCACCGGGGAGCTGTTTTTT. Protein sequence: CASSQTDRVPTGELFF.